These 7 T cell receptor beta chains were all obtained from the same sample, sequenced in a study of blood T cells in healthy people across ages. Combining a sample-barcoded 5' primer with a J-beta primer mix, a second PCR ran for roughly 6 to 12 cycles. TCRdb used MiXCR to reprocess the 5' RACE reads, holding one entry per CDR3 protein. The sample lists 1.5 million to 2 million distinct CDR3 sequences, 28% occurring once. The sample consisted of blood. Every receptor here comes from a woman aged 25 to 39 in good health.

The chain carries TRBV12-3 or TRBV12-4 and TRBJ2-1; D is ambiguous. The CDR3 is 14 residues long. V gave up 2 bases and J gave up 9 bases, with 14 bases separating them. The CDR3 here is CASSLRFSSSEQFF. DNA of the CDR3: TGTGCCAGCAGTTTACGGTTCAGTAGCAGTGAGCAGTTCTTC.

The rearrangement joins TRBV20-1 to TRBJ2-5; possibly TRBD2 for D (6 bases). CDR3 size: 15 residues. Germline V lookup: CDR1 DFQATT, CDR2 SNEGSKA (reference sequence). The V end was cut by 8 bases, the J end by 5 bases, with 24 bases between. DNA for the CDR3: TGCAGTTCCACCGGACATAGCGGAGACCGTGAGACCCAGTACTTC. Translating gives CSSTGHSGDRETQYF.

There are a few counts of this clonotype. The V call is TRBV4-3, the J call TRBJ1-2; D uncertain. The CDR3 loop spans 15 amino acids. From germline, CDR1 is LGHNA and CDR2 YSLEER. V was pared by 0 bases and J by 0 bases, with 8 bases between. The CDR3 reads CASSQDALANYGYTF. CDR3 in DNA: TGCGCCAGCAGCCAAGATGCCCTAGCTAACTATGGCTACACCTTC.

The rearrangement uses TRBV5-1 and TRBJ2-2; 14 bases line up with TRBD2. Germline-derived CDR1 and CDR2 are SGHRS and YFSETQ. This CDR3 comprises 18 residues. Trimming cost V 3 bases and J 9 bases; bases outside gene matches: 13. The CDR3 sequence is CASSSNGLAGGLGRELFF. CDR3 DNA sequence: TGCGCCAGCAGCTCAAATGGACTAGCGGGGGGCCTCGGACGGGAGCTGTTTTTT.

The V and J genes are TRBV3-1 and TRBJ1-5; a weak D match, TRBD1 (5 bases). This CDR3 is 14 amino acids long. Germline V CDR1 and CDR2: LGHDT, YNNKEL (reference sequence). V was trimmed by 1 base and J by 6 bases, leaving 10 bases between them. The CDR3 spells CASSQAWGSQPQHF. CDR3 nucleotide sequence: TGTGCCAGCAGCCAAGCATGGGGGTCTCAGCCCCAGCATTTT.

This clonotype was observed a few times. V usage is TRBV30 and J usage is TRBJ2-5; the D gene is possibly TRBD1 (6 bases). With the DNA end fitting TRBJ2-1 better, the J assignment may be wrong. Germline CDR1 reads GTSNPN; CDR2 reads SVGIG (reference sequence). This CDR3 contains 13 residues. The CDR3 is CAWSVGQQETQFF. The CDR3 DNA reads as TGTGCCTGGAGTGTAGGACAGCAAGAGACCCAGTTCTTC.

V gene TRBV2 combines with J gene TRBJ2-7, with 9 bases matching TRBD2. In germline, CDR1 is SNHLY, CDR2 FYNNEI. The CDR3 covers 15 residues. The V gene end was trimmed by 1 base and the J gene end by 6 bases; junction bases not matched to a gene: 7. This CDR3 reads CASSEESSGISEQYF. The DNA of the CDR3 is TGTGCCAGCAGTGAAGAGTCTAGCGGGATCTCCGAGCAGTACTTC.